This TCR beta chain was identified in a study of blood T cell repertoires in COVID-19 (TCRdb year 2020). Regarding the complete study: Samples from collaborators originated in the United States, Italy and Spain and spanned both the acute and convalescent phases of COVID-19. The prospective study material was composed of cDNA or gDNA derived from T cells, B-cell-depleted T cells, or PBMCs. The dataset comprised deeply sampled blood TCRbeta repertoires from subjects exposed to, actively infected with, or recovered from COVID-19. A freely available public database, intended as a resource for researchers studying the immune response to SARS-CoV-2, is where the repertoires were released. The samples were drawn from two sources: the first 160 participants of the ongoing ImmuneRACE study, and about 1,300 subjects contributed by 6 global collaborators. Nearly every sample came with metadata listing a de-identified subject ID, COVID-19 status, age in years and sex. HLA class I and class II types, where available, came from metadata supplied by the sample provider rather than from assay-based typing. On the study overall, not on this receptor specifically: The quantity of clinical and demographic metadata differed by source and by participant and was supplied without curation.

The collaborating institutions used their own protocols to collect whole blood in K2EDTA tubes. Collaborator samples were shipped for TCRbeta analysis as frozen whole blood, isolated PBMCs, or DNA extracted from either sample type. The immunoSEQ Assay, a bias-controlled multiplex PCR, was used to amplify TCRbeta CDR3 regions from genomic DNA. For the original study's pipeline: The number of nucleated cells in each sample was estimated from the amplification of reference gene primers within the assay. To quantify the absolute abundance of each unique TCRbeta CDR3 rearrangement, sequence reads were collapsed and filtered. For each sample, productive Simpson clonality was calculated as the square root of Simpson's diversity index over productive rearrangements. The clones in this table, taken by TCRdb from immuneACCESS, are in-frame only. Not every clone is retained; where verified, under half of the shortfall comes from an unresolved V gene, and the cause of the rest is unknown. The DNA was the basis for D and trimming; V, J and clone size are from that table. In all, the sample holds under 200,000 clones, and approximately 80% of those were seen once. Around 8.4% of the sample is taken by the ten largest.

CDR1 and CDR2 are read off the germline V gene as SGHTA and FQGNSA. Trimming accounts for 5 bases at V and 4 bases at J, while the number of junction bases matched to no gene is 10. The cysteine opens and the phenylalanine closes a CDR3 of 17 amino acids. The DNA shown is the 51-base CDR3, in frame from base 1. On this clone itself: The antigen it binds to is not known. Base qualities are not recorded, but no much larger clone differs from it by a single base.

This clonotype was obtained from a woman older than 75 with active or convalescent COVID-19. The chain couples TRBV7-2 to TRBJ2-3, with 12 bases in between that match TRBD2. Material: peripheral blood. The base sequence is TGTGCCAGCAGCACCCGGACTAGCGGGGTTCGATCAGATACGCAGTATTTT. Its translation is CASSTRTSGVRSDTQYF.